The clone carrying this T cell receptor beta chain was observed once. Germline V gene sequence: CDR1 SNHLY, CDR2 FYNNEI. The CDR3 is 15 residues long. Trimming left V 6 bases short and J 0 bases short, with 12 bases between. Data came from immunoSEQ multiplex PCR; TCRdb stores just in-frame clones and leaves some out. The sample carries roughly 53,000 clones, roughly 80% recorded once. Blood specimens came from baseline, cycle 4 day 1, and cycle 7 day 1. This entry comes from a study of OX40 agonist ivuxolimab in advanced cancers. The source of this sequence is an adult with an advanced solid tumor such as melanoma, head and neck, liver or kidney cancer. The sequencing used CD4+ or CD8+ T cells sorted from blood, collected in a trial of the OX40 agonist ivuxolimab. V gene TRBV2 combines with J gene TRBJ1-3; the D gene is possibly TRBD1 (5 bases). CDR3 sequence: CASRAGRRSGNTIYF. As DNA, the CDR3 is TGTGCCAGCAGGGCGGGACGCCGCTCTGGAAACACCATATATTTT.